A single sample is the source of the 25 T cell receptor beta chains below, sequenced in a study of T-cell reconstitution after alpha-beta-depleted transplantation in children. Preparation of the TCRbeta library was carried out with unique molecular identifiers. TCRdb passed the PCR reads through MiXCR, listing each CDR3 protein once. The repertoire holds 700,000 to 850,000 distinct CDR3 sequences, approximately 15% seen once, with around 4.5% in the top ten. The specimen comprised PBMCs, mostly from graft donor cells, sampled 360 days after TCRalphabeta/CD19-depleted stem cell transplant. These receptors came from a male patient younger than 18 who had a stem cell transplant for acute lymphoblastic leukemia, so the T cells may come from the graft donor.

This clonotype was counted between two and nine times. The V gene is TRBV9, the J gene TRBJ2-3, with no clear D. The CDR3 runs to 16 residues. Trimming stripped 3 bases from V and 2 bases from J, with 16 bases between. Germline V gene sequence: CDR1 SGDLS, CDR2 YYNGEE. CDR3: CASSGKRFSNTDTQYF. The CDR3 DNA is TGTGCCAGCAGCGGAAAACGTTTCAGCAACACAGATACGCAGTATTTT.

The rearrangement links TRBV4-1 to TRBJ2-7; D remains unclear. Germline CDR1 is MGHRA and CDR2 is YSYEKL. This CDR3 comprises 16 residues. With 1 base removed from V and 0 bases from J, the gap between germline ends came to 13 bases. CDR3 amino acids: CASSQGEKAPSYEQYF. The CDR3 nucleotides are TGCGCCAGCAGCCAAGGGGAAAAGGCCCCCTCCTACGAGCAGTACTTC.

V is TRBV5-1 and J is TRBJ1-5; D may be TRBD1 (6 bases). Trimming took off 3 bases at V and 6 bases at J, with 16 bases between the two ends. CDR1 is SGHRS and CDR2 is YFSETQ in the germline V gene. This CDR3 is built from 15 residues. CDR3 protein: CASSSTGLGGQPQHF. CDR3 nucleotide sequence: TGCGCCAGCAGCTCTACAGGGTTAGGGGGTCAGCCCCAGCATTTT.

The chain combines TRBV5-4 with TRBJ2-3; no reliable D call. The CDR3 is made up of 14 amino acids. With 6 bases removed from V and 2 bases from J, the gap between germline ends came to 13 bases. Germline CDR1 SGHNT, CDR2 YYREEE (reference sequence). The CDR3 is CASTRMSITDTQYF. As DNA, the CDR3 is TGTGCCAGCACCCGAATGAGCATCACAGATACGCAGTATTTT.

The sample holds a few counts of this clonotype. V gene TRBV19 combines with J gene TRBJ2-1, with D unclear. The CDR3 has 13 amino acids. V lost 5 bases to trimming and J lost 4 bases, with 9 bases between them. CDR1 LNHDA and CDR2 SQIVND come from the germline V gene (reference sequence). The CDR3 spells CASSYAAYNEQFF. The CDR3 bases are TGTGCCAGTAGTTATGCGGCTTACAATGAGCAGTTCTTC. Supplemented by reference TRBV19 and TRBJ2-1, the full variable domain reads DGGITQSPKYLFRKEGQNVTLSCEQNLNHDAMYWYRQDPGQGLRLIYYSQIVNDFQKGDIAEGYSVSREKKESFPLTVTSAQKNPTAFYLCASSYAAYNEQFFGPGTRLTVL.

This clonotype was seen more than once but under ten times. CDR3 residues: CASSPGGASSYNEQFF. The DNA of the CDR3 is TGTGCCAGTAGTCCCGGTGGTGCTAGCTCCTACAATGAGCAGTTCTTC. The chain couples TRBV19 to TRBJ2-1; D gene ambiguous. Trimming stripped 5 bases from V and 0 bases from J, with 14 bases between. This CDR3 has 16 amino acids. Germline lookup yields CDR1 LNHDA and CDR2 SQIVND (reference sequence).

This sequence joins TRBV20-1 and TRBJ1-1, with D possibly being TRBD1 (5 bases). V was trimmed by 3 bases and J by 5 bases, leaving 13 bases between them. Germline V gene sequence: CDR1 DFQATT, CDR2 SNEGSKA (reference sequence). The CDR3 runs 13 residues. The CDR3 DNA sequence: TGCAGTGCTAGCGGTGGGGCGCGGACTGAAGCTTTCTTT. Translating it yields CSASGGARTEAFF.

CDR3 in amino acids: CATTQRGVGSGTEAFF. In DNA form, the CDR3 reads TGTGCCACCACCCAGCGGGGGGTAGGTAGTGGCACTGAAGCTTTCTTT. V is TRBV15 and J is TRBJ1-1; TRBD1 is a possible D gene (5 bases). Trimming took off 7 bases at V and 4 bases at J, with 22 bases between the two ends. CDR3 size: 16 residues. CDR1 and CDR2 (germline): LNHNV, YYDKDF (reference sequence).

This clonotype was counted many times. The chain links TRBV20-1 to TRBJ2-7, with TRBD2 as a possible D gene (6 bases). The CDR3 is made up of 14 amino acids. CDR1 and CDR2 (germline): DFQATT, SNEGSKA (reference sequence). The V end was cut by 3 bases, the J end by 0 bases, with 12 bases between. CDR3 coding DNA: TGCAGTGCTAGTGGGGGGACGTTCTCCTACGAGCAGTACTTC. Its translation is CSASGGTFSYEQYF.

The V gene is TRBV11-2, the J gene TRBJ2-1, with TRBD2 identical over 7 bases. There are 18 residues in the CDR3. V lost 1 base, J lost 5 bases, and 14 bases stayed unmatched. Germline assignment: CDR1 SGHAT and CDR2 FQNNGV. This chain's CDR3 is CASSLGGFGGGPNNEQFF. The CDR3, as DNA: TGTGCCAGCAGCTTAGGAGGGTTTGGGGGAGGGCCCAACAATGAGCAGTTCTTC.

For this clonotype: A much larger clone sits a single nucleotide away, making a read error possible. V gene TRBV19 combines with J gene TRBJ2-6; D perhaps matches TRBD1 (5 bases). The CDR3 runs 15 residues. V was cut by 4 bases and J by 4 bases, with 11 bases left in between. From germline, CDR1 is LNHDA and CDR2 SQIVND (reference sequence). CDR3 region: CASSTVGVGANVLTF. CDR3 DNA sequence: TGTGCCAGTAGTACTGTAGGGGTGGGGGCCAACGTCCTGACTTTC.

The rearrangement joins TRBV9 to TRBJ2-7; 7 nucleotides agree with TRBD1. Per the germline V gene, CDR1 is SGDLS and CDR2 is YYNGEE. V trimming: 0 bases; J trimming: 3 bases; junction bases outside the gene matches: 3. CDR3 length equals 14 residues. For the CDR3, the DNA is TGTGCCAGCAGCGTAGGGCAGGGGGACTACGAGCAGTACTTC. This translates into CASSVGQGDYEQYF.

This clonotype was counted a few times. The chain recombines TRBV6-1 with TRBJ2-7, with a possible D match to TRBD1 (5 bases). Trimming cost V 4 bases and J 5 bases, with 9 bases left between them. Germline CDR1 and CDR2: MNHNS and SASEGT. This CDR3 is built from 12 residues. The CDR3 protein is CASSVRGNEQYF. In DNA, the CDR3 is TGTGCCAGCAGTGTAAGGGGCAACGAGCAGTACTTC.

This clonotype was detected a few times. V is TRBV7-2 and J is TRBJ2-7, with no clear D. Germline-derived CDR1 and CDR2 are SGHTA and FQGNSA. The V gene lost 1 base and the J gene lost 3 bases, with 13 bases spanning the gap. The CDR3 loop spans 15 amino acids. The CDR3 bases are TGTGCCAGCAGCTTAGAGGTCGGAGTGGGCTACGAGCAGTACTTC. Residues: CASSLEVGVGYEQYF. The entire variable domain, with the rest obtained from reference TRBV7-2 and TRBJ2-7, is as follows: GAGVSQSPSNKVTEKGKDVELRCDPISGHTALYWYRQSLGQGLEFLIYFQGNSAPDKSGLPSDRFSAERTGGSVSTLTIQRTQQEDSAVYLCASSLEVGVGYEQYFGPGTRLTVT.

The V gene is TRBV12-3 or TRBV12-4, the J gene TRBJ1-6; 7 positions agree with TRBD1. With 5 bases clipped from V and 7 bases from J, the junction kept 5 bases outside the gene matches. The CDR3 is made up of 14 amino acids. The CDR3 loop is CASSRGTANSPLHF. The CDR3 DNA reads TGTGCCAGCAGTCGGGGGACAGCAAATTCACCCCTCCACTTT.

The chain's CDR3 is CAISESSGVSASDTQYF. The CDR3 nucleotides read TGTGCCATCAGTGAGTCGTCGGGCGTGTCAGCGTCAGATACGCAGTATTTT. V usage is TRBV10-3 and J usage is TRBJ2-3; no reliable D call. In germline, CDR1 is ENHRY, CDR2 SYGVKD. CDR3 length: 17 amino acids. The V end was cut by 0 bases, the J end by 4 bases, with 17 bases between.

This clonotype was observed at least ten times. The J gene is TRBJ2-7, the V gene TRBV10-3, with D tentatively TRBD1 (5 bases). The germline V gene encodes CDR1 ENHRY and CDR2 SYGVKD. There are 13 residues in the CDR3. V gave up 0 bases and J gave up 6 bases, with 9 bases separating them. As DNA, the CDR3 is TGTGCCATCAGTGAGTCGCAGGGTTCCGAGCAGTACTTC. It specifies CAISESQGSEQYF.

This clonotype showed up just a few times. The rearrangement joins TRBV3-1 to TRBJ1-1, with TRBD1 matching 10 bases. Germline V gene data show CDR1 as LGHDT and CDR2 as YNNKEL (reference sequence). V dropped 1 base and J dropped 1; count of bases not matched to a gene: 18. This CDR3 is built from 21 residues. The CDR3 here is CASSQGWSALGQGSPNTEAFF. The CDR3 DNA follows: TGTGCCAGCAGCCAAGGTTGGAGCGCGTTGGGACAGGGGTCGCCGAACACTGAAGCTTTCTTT.

This clonotype was seen at least ten times. This chain joins TRBV27 and TRBJ2-2, with 9 bases matching TRBD1. Germline loops: CDR1 MNHEY, CDR2 SMNVEV (reference sequence). V shed 6 bases, J shed 5 bases, and the junction held 7 bases outside the gene matches. The CDR3 has 15 residues. The CDR3 nucleotides read TGTGCCAGCAGCCCGGGACAGGGATGGACCGGGGAGCTGTTTTTT. Residues: CASSPGQGWTGELFF.

The rearrangement joins TRBV5-1 to TRBJ1-5; a weak D match, TRBD1 (5 bases). V lost 0 bases to trimming and J lost 5 bases, with 21 bases between them. The CDR3 totals 18 residues. Germline V gene sequence: CDR1 SGHRS, CDR2 YFSETQ. This CDR3 reads CASSLGGPATGPDQPQHF. The CDR3 DNA reads TGCGCCAGCAGCTTGGGAGGTCCCGCCACGGGACCCGATCAGCCCCAGCATTTT.

The sample holds many counts of this clonotype. The chain's CDR3 is CASSQDRGFRGNTEAFF. The DNA for the CDR3 is TGCGCCAGCAGCCAAGATCGGGGGTTTAGGGGGAACACTGAAGCTTTCTTT. This sequence joins TRBV4-1 and TRBJ1-1, with TRBD1 as a possible D gene (5 bases). Germline loops: CDR1 MGHRA, CDR2 YSYEKL. V lost 0 bases and J lost 1, with 15 bases in between. CDR3 size: 17 residues.

This clonotype has only a few counts. The V gene is TRBV12-3 or TRBV12-4, the J gene TRBJ2-1; the D call may be TRBD1 or TRBD2 (5 bases each). The length of the CDR3 is 13 residues. Trimming stripped 0 bases from V and 9 bases from J, with 9 bases between. In DNA form, the CDR3 reads TGTGCCAGCAGTTTAGCGTATGGGGGTGAGCAGTTCTTC. Its translation: CASSLAYGGEQFF.

This clonotype was seen more than once but under ten times. The V gene is TRBV5-5, the J gene TRBJ1-4, with D possibly being TRBD1 (5 bases). This CDR3 has 14 residues. Germline lookup yields CDR1 SGHKS and CDR2 YYEKEE (reference sequence). Trimming removed 2 bases at V and 3 bases at J, with 8 bases between. CDR3 in amino acids: CASSFGAANEKLFF. CDR3 DNA sequence: TGTGCCAGCAGCTTTGGGGCCGCTAATGAAAAACTGTTTTTT.

This clonotype was seen many times. The J gene is TRBJ2-7, the V gene TRBV27; TRBD1 is a possible D gene (6 bases). The CDR3 is made up of 14 amino acids. Germline lookup yields CDR1 MNHEY and CDR2 SMNVEV (reference sequence). V dropped 2 bases and J dropped 2 bases, with 10 bases sitting between them. CDR3 DNA: TGTGCCAGCAGTTTACAGGGGTCAACCTACGAGCAGTACTTC. It is translated as CASSLQGSTYEQYF.

This clonotype was seen a handful of times. The chain joins TRBV20-1 to TRBJ1-1, with D perhaps TRBD1 (5 bases). The length of the CDR3 is 10 residues. CDR1 and CDR2 (germline): DFQATT, SNEGSKA (reference sequence). Trimming took 3 bases from V and 10 from J, leaving 9 bases between them. CDR3 in DNA: TGCAGTGCTAGCAGGGTTGGAGCTTTCTTT. This translates into CSASRVGAFF.